The 32 T cell receptor beta chains below were found in one sample sequenced in a study of regulatory T cells in long-lasting Graves disease. Combining iRepertoire HTBI primers with Arm-PCR of CDR3 regions, the authors built TCR beta libraries. TCRdb recomputed calls from the multiplex PCR reads with MiXCR, one row per CDR3 protein. The data contain 350,000 to 450,000 distinct CDR3 sequences, roughly 23% of them singletons. Regarding time point: persistent/refractory GD, antithyroid drugs over 5 years with positive TRAb. The TCR library was prepared using RNA isolated from PBMCs. Sequences were derived from peripheral blood mononuclear cells (PBMCs), sampled when the disease was refractory, from a patient treated with antithyroid drugs. The source of these receptors is a female donor with Graves disease.

In this sample, this clonotype turned up a few times. This sequence joins TRBV7-8 and TRBJ2-5; maybe TRBD1 (6 bases). V was trimmed by 5 bases and J by 4 bases, leaving 17 bases between them. The CDR3 consists of 15 residues. CDR1 and CDR2 from the germline V gene are SGHVS and FQNEAQ. Here the CDR3 DNA reads TGTGCCAGCAGCCCCCTAGGGGGATCCCGAGAGACCCAGTACTTC. The encoded protein is CASSPLGGSRETQYF.

This clonotype showed up many times. The rearrangement uses TRBV5-1 and TRBJ1-5; D unclear. This CDR3 has 13 amino acids. Trimming removed 1 base from V and 9 bases from J, with 11 bases in between. Germline assignment: CDR1 SGHRS and CDR2 YFSETQ. This CDR3 reads CASSLSPGRPQHF. CDR3 nucleotides: TGCGCCAGCAGCTTGAGCCCGGGTAGGCCCCAGCATTTT.

This clonotype came up many times. This sequence joins TRBV2 and TRBJ1-3; D unresolved. CDR1 is SNHLY and CDR2 is FYNNEI in the germline V gene. This CDR3 is 14 amino acids long. V was trimmed by 2 bases and J by 4 bases, leaving 9 bases between them. The CDR3 loop reads CASSELGSGNTIYF. CDR3 DNA sequence: TGTGCCAGCAGTGAATTGGGATCCGGAAACACCATATATTTT.

The chain uses TRBV19 and TRBJ1-1; tentatively, D is TRBD1 (5 bases). Germline V gene data show CDR1 as LNHDA and CDR2 as SQIVND (reference sequence). The CDR3 covers 13 residues. The V end lost 9 bases, the J end lost 3 bases, and 14 bases lay between the germline ends. CDR3 nucleotides: TGTGCCAGGCCAGGGTTCTCGGACACTGAAGCTTTCTTT. It codes for CARPGFSDTEAFF. Using reference TRBV19 and TRBJ1-1 for the parts outside the CDR3, the full variable domain is DGGITQSPKYLFRKEGQNVTLSCEQNLNHDAMYWYRQDPGQGLRLIYYSQIVNDFQKGDIAEGYSVSREKKESFPLTVTSAQKNPTAFYLCARPGFSDTEAFFGQGTRLTVV.

The table lists this clonotype with a few counts. The chain is built from TRBV3-1 and TRBJ2-5; weak D call: TRBD1 (6 bases). The V gene's germline CDR1 is LGHDT and CDR2 YNNKEL (reference sequence). The CDR3 is 14 residues long. V gave up 2 bases and J gave up 4 bases, with 11 bases separating them. This CDR3 is CASSQMGQLETQYF. The CDR3 nucleotides are TGTGCCAGCAGCCAAATGGGACAACTAGAGACCCAGTACTTC.

The rearrangement links TRBV11-2 to TRBJ1-5, with D uncertain. The CDR3 runs to 15 residues. Germline-derived CDR1 and CDR2 are SGHAT and FQNNGV. Trimming took 5 bases from V and 1 from J, leaving 12 bases between them. The CDR3 nucleotides read TGTGCCAGCAGCCAAGTTAGTACGAGCAATCAGCCCCAGCATTTT. Amino acids: CASSQVSTSNQPQHF.

Regarding this clonotype: A much larger clonotype is one base distant, so this may be a read error. The CDR3 here is CAIARGLNTGAFF. CDR3 in DNA: TGTGCCATCGCACGGGGCCTGAACACTGGAGCTTTCTTT. The chain has TRBV6-1 and TRBJ1-1, with a possible D match to TRBD1 (5 bases). In germline, CDR1 is MNHNS, CDR2 SASEGT. CDR3 length: 13 residues.

The table lists this clonotype with many counts. V and J are TRBV6-7 and TRBJ1-4; TRBD1 aligns across 10 bases. TRBV6-7 is treated as an ORF (open reading frame) with a function not yet certain. J was trimmed by 7 bases and V by 6 bases; bases with no gene match: 5. This CDR3 has 14 amino acids. Here the CDR3 reads CASRTGGGSEKLFF. CDR3 in DNA: TGTGCCAGCAGGACAGGGGGCGGAAGTGAAAAACTGTTTTTT.

About this clonotype: One junction end does not reproduce the germline sequence, and a read error may be involved. V and J are TRBV7-3 and TRBJ2-7; 7 bases are a match to TRBD1. The length of the CDR3 is 13 residues. CDR1 is SGHTA, CDR2 FQGTGA, per germline. CDR3 nucleotide sequence: TGCGCCAGCAGCCAGGGGGTGGCCTACGAGCAGTACTTC. Protein: CASSQGVAYEQYF.

The chain uses TRBV30 and TRBJ1-1; 12 bases map to TRBD1. V was pared by 1 base and J by 1 base, with 1 base of the junction left unmatched. From germline, CDR1 is GTSNPN and CDR2 SVGIG (reference sequence). The CDR3 is 15 residues long. The CDR3 is CAWSAGQGANTEAFF. The DNA of the CDR3 is TGTGCCTGGAGTGCGGGACAGGGGGCGAACACTGAAGCTTTCTTT.

This clonotype was counted at least ten times. The rearrangement joins TRBV12-5 to TRBJ2-5; D call uncertain. Germline CDR1 is LGHNT and CDR2 is FRNRAP. The CDR3 covers 16 residues. V was trimmed by 1 base and J by 5 bases, leaving 17 bases between them. The CDR3 DNA reads TGTGCTAGTGGTTTGGACGGCTGGTCCCACGGGGAGACCCAGTACTTC. This sequence encodes CASGLDGWSHGETQYF.

This clonotype was found many times. This chain uses TRBV29-1 with TRBJ2-5; D is unresolved. Germline assignment: CDR1 SQVTM and CDR2 ANQGSEA. The CDR3 has 15 residues. The V gene lost 3 bases and the J gene lost 2 bases, with 16 bases spanning the gap. CDR3 nucleotide sequence: TGCAGCGTTGAGACTTTCGTTTGGAATCAAGAGACCCAGTACTTC. Its protein is CSVETFVWNQETQYF.

This clonotype has a count of ten or more. V and J are TRBV2 and TRBJ2-2; 8 bases map to TRBD2. CDR1 is SNHLY and CDR2 is FYNNEI in the germline V gene. The ends lost 4 bases at V and 4 bases at J; junction bases unmatched: 5. This CDR3 is 15 amino acids long. CDR3 sequence (DNA): TGTGCCAGCAGTGCGTGGCTAGCGGGCACCGGGGAGCTGTTTTTT. Protein product: CASSAWLAGTGELFF.

V usage is TRBV6-1 and J usage is TRBJ2-1, with 11 bases identical to TRBD2. Germline V gene data show CDR1 as MNHNS and CDR2 as SASEGT. After removal of 3 bases from V and 3 bases from J, the junction contained 1 base not matched to a gene. This CDR3 region has 15 residues. CDR3 residues: CASSEGLAVYNEQFF. Written as DNA, the CDR3 is TGTGCCAGCAGTGAGGGACTAGCGGTCTACAATGAGCAGTTCTTC.

This clonotype was detected ten times or more. The chain has TRBV3-1 and TRBJ2-1, with 7 bases matching TRBD1. V lost 3 bases and J lost 8; bases outside the gene matches: 13. Germline CDR1 LGHDT, CDR2 YNNKEL (reference sequence). The CDR3 has 16 amino acids. The CDR3 DNA reads TGTGCCAGCAGCCAGCTCGGACAGGCTCAGTCCCATGAGCAGTTCTTC. As protein: CASSQLGQAQSHEQFF.

A word on this clonotype: This may stem from a read error, because a much larger clone lies one nucleotide away. It is likely a read error, because the conserved phenylalanine at the end of the CDR3 is missing. The chain uses TRBV6-8 and TRBJ2-7; TRBD2 matches 7 bases. The CDR3 runs 16 residues. Per the germline V gene, CDR1 is MNHGY and CDR2 is SAAAGT. V shed 9 bases, J shed 3 bases, and the junction held 17 bases outside the gene matches. The CDR3 reads CASTSGGAGRFYEQYL. The CDR3 coding sequence is TGTGCCAGTACCTCCGGAGGAGCGGGACGTTTCTACGAGCAGTACCTC.

This clonotype was counted at least ten times. The genes are TRBV2 and TRBJ2-5; D perhaps matches TRBD1 (5 bases). Germline V lookup: CDR1 SNHLY, CDR2 FYNNEI. The germline V and J ends were trimmed by 2 bases and 4 bases, with 11 bases remaining between them. The CDR3 is made up of 14 amino acids. The CDR3 sequence: CASSEPWGPETQYF. The DNA for the CDR3 is TGTGCCAGCAGTGAACCATGGGGCCCAGAGACCCAGTACTTC.

V and J are TRBV30 and TRBJ2-7; 12 bases are shared with TRBD2. Germline lookup yields CDR1 GTSNPN and CDR2 SVGIG (reference sequence). The CDR3 covers 15 residues. V lost 4 bases to trimming and J lost 4 bases; unmatched junction nucleotides: 8. In DNA, the CDR3 is TGTGCCTGGAAAACCCTAGCGGGAGGGGCTTACGAGCAGTACTTC. This sequence encodes CAWKTLAGGAYEQYF. The whole variable domain, filled in from reference TRBV30 and TRBJ2-7, reads SQTIHQWPATLVQPVGSPLSLECTVEGTSNPNLYWYRQAAGRGLQLLFYSVGIGQISSEVPQNLSASRPQDRQFILSSKKLLLSDSGFYLCAWKTLAGGAYEQYFGPGTRLTVT.

To note about this clonotype: A much bigger clone sits one base away, suggesting this may be a read error. The V gene is TRBV11-3, the J gene TRBJ2-2, with a weak D call TRBD2 (5 bases). Germline loops: CDR1 SGHNT, CDR2 YENEEA. The CDR3 is 14 residues long. The CDR3 is CASSLGEYTGELLF. The CDR3 coding sequence is TGTGCCAGCAGCTTAGGGGAGTACACCGGGGAGCTGCTTTTT.

Ten or more counts support this clonotype. V is TRBV28 and J is TRBJ1-2; 7 positions agree with TRBD1. V shed 6 bases and J 1 base; nucleotides not matched to a gene: 11. This CDR3 contains 16 residues. Per germline, CDR1 MDHEN and CDR2 SYDVKM. CDR3 sequence reads: CASSRRQGRNNYGYTF. The CDR3 region has the DNA TGTGCCAGCAGCCGAAGACAGGGCCGAAATAACTATGGCTACACCTTC.

The chain has TRBV3-1 and TRBJ1-3, with unresolved D. The CDR3 extends over 14 amino acids. V was pared by 0 bases and J by 5 bases, with 8 bases between. Germline CDR1 is LGHDT and CDR2 is YNNKEL (reference sequence). CDR3 nucleotide sequence: TGTGCCAGCAGCCAAGATCCCACGCGAAACACCATATATTTT. Translating gives CASSQDPTRNTIYF.

Only a few counts were recorded for this clonotype. The chain is built from TRBV5-4 and TRBJ2-4, with a tentative D call TRBD1 (5 bases). Germline lookup yields CDR1 SGHNT and CDR2 YYREEE (reference sequence). The CDR3 is 13 residues long. With 0 bases removed from V and 6 bases from J, the gap between germline ends came to 7 bases. CDR3 sequence reads: CASSLGDRNIQYF. DNA for the CDR3: TGTGCCAGCAGCTTGGGCGACAGAAACATTCAGTACTTC. The full variable domain, its missing parts supplied by reference TRBV5-4 and TRBJ2-4, is ETGVTQSPTHLIKTRGQQVTLRCSSQSGHNTVSWYQQALGQGPQFIFQYYREEENGRGNFPPRFSGLQFPNYSSELNVNALELDDSALYLCASSLGDRNIQYFGAGTRLSVL.

This sequence joins TRBV27 and TRBJ2-7; 10 bases fit TRBD1. The V gene end was trimmed by 7 bases and the J gene end by 3 bases; junction bases not matched to a gene: 9. CDR3 length: 15 amino acids. CDR1 is MNHEY and CDR2 is SMNVEV in the germline V gene (reference sequence). In DNA, the CDR3 is TGTGCCAGCAAAATCGGACAGGGGGGTGACTACGAGCAGTACTTC. This translates into CASKIGQGGDYEQYF.

Remarks on this clonotype: It is likely a read error, because the conserved phenylalanine at the end of the CDR3 is missing. The CDR3 region is CASSLSPGTTYEQYL. CDR3 coding DNA: TGTGCCAGCTCACTTTCTCCGGGGACCACCTACGAGCAGTACCTC. This chain joins TRBV18 and TRBJ2-7; D tentatively fits TRBD1 or TRBD2 (5 bases each). CDR3 length: 15 amino acids. V gave up 4 bases and J gave up 2 bases, with 15 bases separating them. Germline CDR1 and CDR2: KGHSH and LQKENI.

The chain is built from TRBV5-6 and TRBJ2-7; no definite D call. The germline V gene has CDR1 SGHDT and CDR2 YYEEEE. V was trimmed by 3 bases and J by 2 bases, leaving 15 bases between them. This CDR3 region has 15 residues. The CDR3 protein is CASSSDQASPYEQYF. The DNA of the CDR3 is TGTGCCAGCAGCTCAGACCAAGCCAGCCCCTACGAGCAGTACTTC. The full variable domain, completed using reference TRBV5-6 and TRBJ2-7, is DAGVTQSPTHLIKTRGQQVTLRCSPKSGHDTVSWYQQALGQGPQFIFQYYEEEERQRGNFPDRFSGHQFPNYSSELNVNALLLGDSALYLCASSSDQASPYEQYFGPGTRLTVT.

V gene TRBV20-1 combines with J gene TRBJ2-1; TRBD1 is a possible D gene (6 bases). The CDR3 extends over 15 amino acids. V gave up 4 bases and J gave up 2 bases, with 15 bases separating them. Germline CDR1 is DFQATT and CDR2 is SNEGSKA (reference sequence). The CDR3 DNA sequence: TGCAGTGCTATTATTCAGGGGTCAACCTACAATGAGCAGTTCTTC. This sequence encodes CSAIIQGSTYNEQFF.

Here the CDR3 DNA reads TGTGCCAGCAGTTTGACAGGGACACACTCCTACGAGCAGTACTTC. Protein sequence: CASSLTGTHSYEQYF. The chain couples TRBV27 to TRBJ2-7; 7 nucleotides match TRBD1. Trimming cost V 3 bases and J 0 bases; bases outside gene matches: 5. This CDR3 has 15 amino acids. Germline CDR1 MNHEY, CDR2 SMNVEV (reference sequence).

The CDR3 DNA follows: TGTGCCAGCAGCCTAGGATCGGTACTAGGCAGGGGGCTCTTCTATGGCTACACCTTC. Its translation: CASSLGSVLGRGLFYGYTF. The chain uses TRBV7-8 and TRBJ1-2; 8 bases are shared with TRBD1. This CDR3 region has 19 residues. V lost 5 bases and J lost 4; bases outside the gene matches: 21. In germline, CDR1 is SGHVS, CDR2 FQNEAQ.

This clonotype was counted at least ten times. Here the CDR3 reads CASLDGSYEQYF. CDR3 nucleotide sequence: TGTGCCAGCCTTGACGGATCCTACGAGCAGTACTTC. V and J are TRBV6-1 and TRBJ2-7; no reliable D call. The CDR3 contains 12 residues. V lost 8 bases and J 1 base, leaving 9 bases between the germline ends. The germline V gene encodes CDR1 MNHNS and CDR2 SASEGT.

CDR3 nucleotides: TGTGCCAGCAGCCACGGGACCGAAGAGACCCAGTACTTC. This gives the protein CASSHGTEETQYF. The V gene is TRBV6-1, the J gene TRBJ2-5; D tentatively reads TRBD1 or TRBD2 (5 bases each). The germline CDR1 and CDR2 sequences are MNHNS and SASEGT. Trimming removed 6 bases from V and 3 bases from J, with 11 bases in between. CDR3 length: 13 residues.

CDR3 coding DNA: TGTGCCAGCAGCCAAGGAGGGACAGCGAAAAAAAACATTCAGTACTTC. It encodes CASSQGGTAKKNIQYF. The V and J genes are TRBV3-1 and TRBJ2-4; 7 bases match TRBD1. CDR1 and CDR2 from the germline V gene are LGHDT and YNNKEL (reference sequence). V gave up 1 base and J gave up 4 bases; unmatched junction bases: 7. The CDR3 runs 16 residues.

This clonotype was detected ten times or more. This chain links TRBV28 with TRBJ1-2; D is possibly TRBD1 (5 bases). The CDR3 length is 16 residues. Germline V gene sequence: CDR1 MDHEN, CDR2 SYDVKM. Trimming removed 5 bases from V and 0 bases from J, with 16 bases in between. CDR3 amino acids: CASSPRGGEANYGYTF. The CDR3 DNA sequence: TGTGCCAGCAGTCCCCGTGGGGGTGAAGCTAACTATGGCTACACCTTC.